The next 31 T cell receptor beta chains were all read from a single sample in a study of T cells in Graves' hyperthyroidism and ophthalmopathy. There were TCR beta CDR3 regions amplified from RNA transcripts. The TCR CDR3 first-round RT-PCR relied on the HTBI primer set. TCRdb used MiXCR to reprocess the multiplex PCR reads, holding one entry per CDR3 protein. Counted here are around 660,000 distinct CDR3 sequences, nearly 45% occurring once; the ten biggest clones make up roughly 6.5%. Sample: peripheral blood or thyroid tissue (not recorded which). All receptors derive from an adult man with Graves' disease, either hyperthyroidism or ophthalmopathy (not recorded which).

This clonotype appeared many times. For the CDR3, the DNA is TGTGCCAGCATGGGACTGAACTACGAGCAGTACTTC. The encoded protein is CASMGLNYEQYF. V is TRBV2 and J is TRBJ2-7; D might be TRBD2 (6 bases). This CDR3 has 12 residues. The germline CDR1 and CDR2 sequences are SNHLY and FYNNEI. V lost 7 bases and J 3 bases, leaving 10 bases between the germline ends.

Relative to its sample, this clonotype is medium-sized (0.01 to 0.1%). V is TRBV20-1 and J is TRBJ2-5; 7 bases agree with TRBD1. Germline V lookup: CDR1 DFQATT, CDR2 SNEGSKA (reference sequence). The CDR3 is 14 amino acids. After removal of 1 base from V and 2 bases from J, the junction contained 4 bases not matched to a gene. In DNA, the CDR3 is TGCAGTGCTAGAGCGGGACAGCCACAAGAGACCCAGTACTTC. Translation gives CSARAGQPQETQYF.

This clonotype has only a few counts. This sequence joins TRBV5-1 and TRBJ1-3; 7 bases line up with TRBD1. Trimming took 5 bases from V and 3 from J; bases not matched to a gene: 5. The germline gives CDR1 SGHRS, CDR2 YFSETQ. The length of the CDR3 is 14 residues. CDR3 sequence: CASSVTGDGNTIYF. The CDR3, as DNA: TGCGCCAGCAGTGTCACAGGGGATGGAAACACCATATATTTT.

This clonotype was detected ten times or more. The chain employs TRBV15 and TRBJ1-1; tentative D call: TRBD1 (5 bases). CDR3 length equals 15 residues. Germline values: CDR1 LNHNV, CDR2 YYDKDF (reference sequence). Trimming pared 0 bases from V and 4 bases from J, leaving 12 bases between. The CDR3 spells CATSRDGGIGTEAFF. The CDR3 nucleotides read TGTGCCACCAGCAGAGATGGGGGGATTGGCACTGAAGCTTTCTTT. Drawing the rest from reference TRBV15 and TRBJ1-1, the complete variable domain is DAMVIQNPRYQVTQFGKPVTLSCSQTLNHNVMYWYQQKSSQAPKLLFHYYDKDFNNEADTPDNFQSRRPNTSFCFLDIRSPGLGDTAMYLCATSRDGGIGTEAFFGQGTRLTVV.

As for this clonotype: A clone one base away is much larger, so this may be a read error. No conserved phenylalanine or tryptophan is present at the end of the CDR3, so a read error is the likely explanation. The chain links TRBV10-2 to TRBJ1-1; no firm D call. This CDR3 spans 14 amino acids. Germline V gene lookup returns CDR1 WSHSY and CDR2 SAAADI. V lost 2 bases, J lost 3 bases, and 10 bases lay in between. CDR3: CASSERQSHTEAFV. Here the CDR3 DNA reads TGCGCCAGCAGTGAGCGTCAGAGTCACACTGAAGCTTTCGTT.

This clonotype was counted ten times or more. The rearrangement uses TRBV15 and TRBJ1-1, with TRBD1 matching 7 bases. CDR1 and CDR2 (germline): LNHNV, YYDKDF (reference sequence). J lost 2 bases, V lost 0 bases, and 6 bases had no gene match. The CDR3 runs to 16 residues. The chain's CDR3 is CATSRDSRGLNTEAFF. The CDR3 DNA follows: TGTGCCACCAGCAGAGATTCGAGGGGGCTCAACACTGAAGCTTTCTTT.

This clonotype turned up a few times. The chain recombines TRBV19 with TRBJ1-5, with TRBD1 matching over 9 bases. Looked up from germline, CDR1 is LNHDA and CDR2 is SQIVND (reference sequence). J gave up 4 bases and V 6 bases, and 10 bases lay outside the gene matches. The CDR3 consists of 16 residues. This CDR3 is CASSPLGTGHNQPQHF. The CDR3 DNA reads TGTGCCAGTAGCCCTTTAGGGACAGGGCATAATCAGCCCCAGCATTTT.

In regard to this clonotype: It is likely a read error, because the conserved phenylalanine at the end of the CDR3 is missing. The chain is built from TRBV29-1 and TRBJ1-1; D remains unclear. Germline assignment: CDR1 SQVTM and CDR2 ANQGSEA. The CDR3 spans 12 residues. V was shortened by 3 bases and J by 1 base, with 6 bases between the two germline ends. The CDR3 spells CSVDWSNTEAFY. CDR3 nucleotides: TGCAGCGTTGATTGGTCGAACACTGAAGCTTTCTAT.

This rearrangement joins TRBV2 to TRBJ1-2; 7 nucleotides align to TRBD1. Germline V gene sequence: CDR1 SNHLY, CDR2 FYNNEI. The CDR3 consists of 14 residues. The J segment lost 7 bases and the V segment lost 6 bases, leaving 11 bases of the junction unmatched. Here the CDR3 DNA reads TGTGCCAGCAGAGTCCGACAGGGCGGAGGTGGCTACACCTTC. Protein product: CASRVRQGGGGYTF.

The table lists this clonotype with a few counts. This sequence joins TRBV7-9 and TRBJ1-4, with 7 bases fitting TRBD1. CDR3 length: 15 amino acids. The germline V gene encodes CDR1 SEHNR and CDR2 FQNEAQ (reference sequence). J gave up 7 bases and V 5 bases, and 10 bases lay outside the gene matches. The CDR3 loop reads CASSRPTGAAEKLFF. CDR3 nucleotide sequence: TGTGCCAGCAGCCGACCAACAGGGGCTGCTGAAAAACTGTTTTTT.

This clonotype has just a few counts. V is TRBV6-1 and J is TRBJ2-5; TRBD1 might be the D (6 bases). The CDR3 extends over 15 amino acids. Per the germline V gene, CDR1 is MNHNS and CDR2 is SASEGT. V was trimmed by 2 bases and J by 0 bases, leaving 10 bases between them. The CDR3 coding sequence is TGTGCCAGCAGTGAAATGGGGACAAACCAAGAGACCCAGTACTTC. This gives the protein CASSEMGTNQETQYF.

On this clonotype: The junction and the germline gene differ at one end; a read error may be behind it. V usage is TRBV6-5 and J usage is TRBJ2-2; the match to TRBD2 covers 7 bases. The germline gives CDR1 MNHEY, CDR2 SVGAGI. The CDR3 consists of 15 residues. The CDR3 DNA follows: TGTGCCAGCAGGGTGGGGCTAGCGGACACCGGGGAGCTGCTTTTT. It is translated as CASRVGLADTGELLF.

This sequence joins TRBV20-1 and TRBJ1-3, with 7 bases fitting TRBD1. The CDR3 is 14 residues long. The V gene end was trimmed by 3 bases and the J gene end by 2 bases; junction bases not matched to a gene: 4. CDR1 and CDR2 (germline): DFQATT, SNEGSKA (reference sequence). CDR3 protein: CSASSTGAGNTIYF. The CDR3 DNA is TGCAGTGCTAGTAGTACAGGGGCTGGAAACACCATATATTTT.

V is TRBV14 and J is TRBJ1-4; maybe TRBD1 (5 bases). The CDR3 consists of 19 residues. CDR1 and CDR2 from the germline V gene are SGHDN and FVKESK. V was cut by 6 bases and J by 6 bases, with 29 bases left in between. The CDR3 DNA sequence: TGTGCCAGCAGTTTATCCCCATTCGGGGCTAATTCGCGTTATGAAAAACTGTTTTTT. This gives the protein CASSLSPFGANSRYEKLFF.

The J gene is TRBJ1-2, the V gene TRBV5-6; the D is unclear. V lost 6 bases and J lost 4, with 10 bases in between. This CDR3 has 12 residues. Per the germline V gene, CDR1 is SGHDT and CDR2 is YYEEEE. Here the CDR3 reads CASTGRSYGYTF. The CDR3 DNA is TGTGCCAGCACCGGGAGAAGCTATGGCTACACCTTC.

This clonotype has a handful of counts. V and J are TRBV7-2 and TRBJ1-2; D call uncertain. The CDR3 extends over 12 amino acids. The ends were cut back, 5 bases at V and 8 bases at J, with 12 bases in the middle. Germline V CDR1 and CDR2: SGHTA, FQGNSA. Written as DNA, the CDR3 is TGTGCCAGCAGCCAAGGGAGGGTAGGCTACACCTTC. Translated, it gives CASSQGRVGYTF.

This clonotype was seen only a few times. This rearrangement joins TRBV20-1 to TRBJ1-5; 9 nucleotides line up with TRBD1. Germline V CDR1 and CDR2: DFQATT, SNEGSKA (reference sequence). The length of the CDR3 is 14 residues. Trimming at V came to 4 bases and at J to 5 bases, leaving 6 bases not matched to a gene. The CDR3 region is CSATPGQGYQPQHF. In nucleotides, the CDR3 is TGCAGTGCTACCCCGGGACAGGGATATCAGCCCCAGCATTTT.

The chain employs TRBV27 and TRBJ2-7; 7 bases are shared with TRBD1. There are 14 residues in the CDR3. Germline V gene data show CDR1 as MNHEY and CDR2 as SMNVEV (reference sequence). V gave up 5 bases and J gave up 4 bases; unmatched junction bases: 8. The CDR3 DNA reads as TGTGCCAGCAGTCGTCGACAGGGTGCGTACGAGCAGTACTTC. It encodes CASSRRQGAYEQYF.

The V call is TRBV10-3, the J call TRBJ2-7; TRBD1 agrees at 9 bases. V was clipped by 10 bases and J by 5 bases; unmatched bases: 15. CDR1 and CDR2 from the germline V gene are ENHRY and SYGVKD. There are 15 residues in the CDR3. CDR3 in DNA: TGTGCCAGCAGCCCCCGCCGGGACAGGGTCCACGAGCAGTACTTC. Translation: CASSPRRDRVHEQYF.

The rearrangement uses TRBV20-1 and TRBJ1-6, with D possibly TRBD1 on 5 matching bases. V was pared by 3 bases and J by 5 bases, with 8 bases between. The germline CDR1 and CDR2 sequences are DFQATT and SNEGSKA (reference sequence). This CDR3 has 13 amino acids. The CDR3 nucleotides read TGCAGTGCTAGGTCGGGACATAATTCACCCCTCCACTTT. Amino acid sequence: CSARSGHNSPLHF.

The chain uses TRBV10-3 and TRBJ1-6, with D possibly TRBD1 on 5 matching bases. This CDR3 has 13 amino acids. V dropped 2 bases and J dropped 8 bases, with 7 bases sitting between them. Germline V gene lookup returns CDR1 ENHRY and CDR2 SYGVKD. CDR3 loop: CAISEVGDSPLHF. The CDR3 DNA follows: TGTGCCATCAGTGAGGTGGGGGATTCACCCCTCCACTTT.

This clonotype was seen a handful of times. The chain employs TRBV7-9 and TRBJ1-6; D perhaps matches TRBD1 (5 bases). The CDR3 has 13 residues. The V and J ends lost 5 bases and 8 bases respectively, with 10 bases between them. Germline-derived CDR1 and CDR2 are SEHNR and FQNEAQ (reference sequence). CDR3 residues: CASSPTTDSPLHF. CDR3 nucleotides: TGTGCCAGCAGCCCAACGACAGATTCACCCCTCCACTTT.

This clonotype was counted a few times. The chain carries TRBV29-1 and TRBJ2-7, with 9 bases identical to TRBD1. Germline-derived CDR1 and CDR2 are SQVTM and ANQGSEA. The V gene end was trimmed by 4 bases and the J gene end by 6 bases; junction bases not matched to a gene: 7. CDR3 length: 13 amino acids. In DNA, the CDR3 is TGCAGCGTTGTAGGGACAGGGAAGGGCGAGCAGTACTTC. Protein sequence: CSVVGTGKGEQYF.

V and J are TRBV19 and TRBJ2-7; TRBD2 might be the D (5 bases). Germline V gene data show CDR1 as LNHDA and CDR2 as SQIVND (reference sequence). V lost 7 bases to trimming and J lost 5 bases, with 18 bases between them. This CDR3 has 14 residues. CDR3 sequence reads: CASNTTGLTDEQYF. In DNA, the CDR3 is TGTGCCAGTAATACGACCGGACTTACCGACGAGCAGTACTTC.

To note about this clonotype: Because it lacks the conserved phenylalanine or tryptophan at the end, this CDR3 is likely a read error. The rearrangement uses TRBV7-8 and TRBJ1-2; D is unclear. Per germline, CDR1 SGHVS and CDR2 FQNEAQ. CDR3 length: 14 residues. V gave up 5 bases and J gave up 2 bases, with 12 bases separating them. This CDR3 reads CASSPSLVNYGYTL. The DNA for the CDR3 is TGTGCCAGCAGCCCGAGCTTGGTCAACTATGGCTACACCCTC.

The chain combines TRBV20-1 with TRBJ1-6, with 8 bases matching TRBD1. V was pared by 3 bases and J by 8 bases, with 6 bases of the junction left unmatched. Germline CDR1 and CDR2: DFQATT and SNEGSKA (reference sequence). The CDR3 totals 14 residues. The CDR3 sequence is CSASDRGIDSPLHF. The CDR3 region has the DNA TGCAGTGCTAGTGACAGGGGCATTGATTCACCCCTCCACTTT.

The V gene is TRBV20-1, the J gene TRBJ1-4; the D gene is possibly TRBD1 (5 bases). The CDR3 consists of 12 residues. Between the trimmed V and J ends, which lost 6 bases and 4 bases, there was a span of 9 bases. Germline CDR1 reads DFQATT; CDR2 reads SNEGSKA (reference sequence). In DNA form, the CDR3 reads TGCAGTGCCACAGGAGATAATGAAAAACTGTTTTTT. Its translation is CSATGDNEKLFF.

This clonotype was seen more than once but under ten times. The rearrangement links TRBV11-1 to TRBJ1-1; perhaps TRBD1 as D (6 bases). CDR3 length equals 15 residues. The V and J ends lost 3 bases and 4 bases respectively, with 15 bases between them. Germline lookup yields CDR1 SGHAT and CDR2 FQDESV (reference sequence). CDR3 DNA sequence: TGTGCCAGCAGCTTGGTGGGGGCCGGGAGCACTGAAGCTTTCTTT. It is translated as CASSLVGAGSTEAFF.

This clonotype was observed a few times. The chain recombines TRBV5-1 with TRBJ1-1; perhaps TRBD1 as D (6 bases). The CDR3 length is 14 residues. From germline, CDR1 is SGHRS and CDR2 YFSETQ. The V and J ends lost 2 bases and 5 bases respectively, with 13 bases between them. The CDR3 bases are TGCGCCAGCAGCTTAGGCAAGGGGGGGACTGAAGCTTTCTTT. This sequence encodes CASSLGKGGTEAFF.

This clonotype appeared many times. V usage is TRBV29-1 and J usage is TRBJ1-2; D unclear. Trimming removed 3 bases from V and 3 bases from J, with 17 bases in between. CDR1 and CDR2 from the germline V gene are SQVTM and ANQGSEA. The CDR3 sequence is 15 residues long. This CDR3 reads CSVDTPRPSYYGYTF. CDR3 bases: TGCAGCGTTGACACCCCCCGGCCAAGCTACTATGGCTACACCTTC.

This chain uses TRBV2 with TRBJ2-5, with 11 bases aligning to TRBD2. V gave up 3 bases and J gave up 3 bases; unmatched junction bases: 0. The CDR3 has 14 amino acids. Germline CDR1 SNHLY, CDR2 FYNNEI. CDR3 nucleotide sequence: TGTGCCAGCAGTGATAGCGGGGGGGAAGAGACCCAGTACTTC. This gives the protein CASSDSGGEETQYF.